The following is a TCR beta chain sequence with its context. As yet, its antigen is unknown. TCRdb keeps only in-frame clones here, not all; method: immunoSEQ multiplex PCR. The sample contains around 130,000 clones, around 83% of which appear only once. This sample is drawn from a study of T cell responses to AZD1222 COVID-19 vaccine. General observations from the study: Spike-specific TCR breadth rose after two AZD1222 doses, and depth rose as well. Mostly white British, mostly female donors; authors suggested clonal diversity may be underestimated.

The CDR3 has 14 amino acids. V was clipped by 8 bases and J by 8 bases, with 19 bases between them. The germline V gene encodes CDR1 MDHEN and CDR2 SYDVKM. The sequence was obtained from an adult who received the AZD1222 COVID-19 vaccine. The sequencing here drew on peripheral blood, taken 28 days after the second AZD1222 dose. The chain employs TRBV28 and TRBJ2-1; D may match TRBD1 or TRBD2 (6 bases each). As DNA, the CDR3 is TGTGCCAGCCGTATTGAGTCCGGGGGCGATGAGCAGTTCTTC. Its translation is CASRIESGGDEQFF.